The 18 T cell receptor beta chains given below trace back to one sample, sequenced in a study of blood T cell repertoires in COVID-19. Profiled with immunoSEQ multiplex PCR; TCRdb holds only in-frame clones, not every one. The sample lists 90,000 to 120,000 clones; around 80% were seen once. The sequenced material came from peripheral blood. The receptors here all came from a man in his 70s with acute or convalescent COVID-19.

The chain combines TRBV5-1 with TRBJ1-2; no clear D. The CDR3 loop spans 14 amino acids. Germline loops: CDR1 SGHRS, CDR2 YFSETQ. Trimming left V 4 bases short and J 0 bases short, with 10 bases between. CDR3 sequence reads: CASSPDKANYGYTF. For the CDR3, the DNA is TGCGCCAGCAGCCCCGACAAAGCTAACTATGGCTACACCTTC.

The gene calls are TRBV27 and TRBJ1-1; D remains unclear. In germline, CDR1 is MNHEY, CDR2 SMNVEV (reference sequence). The length of the CDR3 is 15 residues. V lost 0 bases and J lost 5, with 13 bases in between. DNA of the CDR3: TGTGCCAGCAGTTTATCTTGGCAAAGCGGGACTGAAGCTTTCTTT. It specifies CASSLSWQSGTEAFF.

V is TRBV7-8 and J is TRBJ1-5; 9 positions match TRBD1. There are 16 residues in the CDR3. Trimming took 6 bases from V and 2 from J; bases not matched to a gene: 8. The germline CDR1 and CDR2 sequences are SGHVS and FQNEAQ. DNA of the CDR3: TGTGCCAGCAGTACCGGGACAGGGTCGGGCAATCAGCCCCAGCATTTT. Residues: CASSTGTGSGNQPQHF.

This rearrangement joins TRBV19 to TRBJ1-5; 9 bases agree with TRBD1. Germline assignment: CDR1 LNHDA and CDR2 SQIVND (reference sequence). The CDR3 covers 14 residues. The trim removed 8 bases at V and 5 bases at J, leaving 7 bases unmatched. CDR3: CASQGTGWDQPQHF. As DNA, the CDR3 is TGTGCCAGTCAGGGGACAGGGTGGGATCAGCCCCAGCATTTT. The full variable domain, its missing parts supplied by reference TRBV19 and TRBJ1-5, is DGGITQSPKYLFRKEGQNVTLSCEQNLNHDAMYWYRQDPGQGLRLIYYSQIVNDFQKGDIAEGYSVSREKKESFPLTVTSAQKNPTAFYLCASQGTGWDQPQHFGDGTRLSIL.

The chain recombines TRBV9 with TRBJ2-3; 11 bases fit TRBD2. Unmatched junction bases numbered 13, after V lost 0 bases and J lost 4 bases. This CDR3 contains 19 residues. Germline values: CDR1 SGDLS, CDR2 YYNGEE. This chain's CDR3 is CASSVASGGKAQEADTQYF. The CDR3 DNA follows: TGTGCCAGCAGCGTAGCTAGCGGGGGGAAAGCACAAGAAGCAGATACGCAGTATTTT.

This clone was observed a few times. The gene calls are TRBV14 and TRBJ1-2, with TRBD1 as a possible D gene (5 bases). Germline V CDR1 and CDR2: SGHDN, FVKESK. V was shortened by 4 bases and J by 4 bases, with 13 bases between the two germline ends. The CDR3 spans 14 residues. CDR3 sequence: CASSLSRGSYGYTF. CDR3 bases: TGTGCCAGCAGCCTCTCTAGGGGCTCCTATGGCTACACCTTC.

This clone was seen a few times. This rearrangement joins TRBV18 to TRBJ1-2, with 9 bases aligning to TRBD1. Germline CDR1 and CDR2: KGHSH and LQKENI. V trimming: 6 bases; J trimming: 4 bases; junction bases outside the gene matches: 6. This CDR3 spans 14 amino acids. The CDR3 DNA reads as TGTGCCAGCTCGCTGGACAGGGGAGGCTATGGCTACACCTTC. It translates to CASSLDRGGYGYTF.

The chain employs TRBV24-1 and TRBJ2-7; 8 nucleotides align to TRBD1. In germline, CDR1 is KGHDR, CDR2 SFDVKD. The CDR3 consists of 15 residues. The trim removed 0 bases at V and 7 bases at J, leaving 7 bases unmatched. In DNA, the CDR3 is TGTGCCACCAGTGATTTGGGGCAGGGGGCAGGGGAGCAGTACTTC. Translation gives CATSDLGQGAGEQYF.

The chain couples TRBV18 to TRBJ2-3, with no clear D. CDR1 and CDR2 from the germline V gene are KGHSH and LQKENI. V was trimmed by 6 bases and J by 0 bases, leaving 7 bases between them. The CDR3 is made up of 13 amino acids. The CDR3 loop is CASSAGSTDTQYF. The DNA for the CDR3 is TGTGCCAGCTCGGCCGGGAGCACAGATACGCAGTATTTT.

This clone was counted a few times. The chain combines TRBV15 with TRBJ2-3, with D possibly TRBD2 on 5 matching bases. The CDR3 length is 17 residues. Germline CDR1 LNHNV, CDR2 YYDKDF (reference sequence). Trimming shortened V by 1 base and J by 2 bases, and 16 bases separated the two germline ends. The CDR3: CATSRATSRGFTDTQYF. The CDR3 bases are TGTGCCACCAGCAGAGCTACGTCAAGAGGGTTCACAGATACGCAGTATTTT.

This chain connects TRBV6-2 or TRBV6-3 to TRBJ2-7, with D possibly TRBD1 on 5 matching bases. The CDR3 sequence is 14 residues long. Germline CDR1 reads MNHEY; CDR2 reads SVGEGT. V was clipped by 2 bases and J by 3 bases, with 11 bases between them. The CDR3 region has the DNA TGTGCCAGCAGTTACGGGGCAGGGAACTACGAGCAGTACTTC. Protein sequence: CASSYGAGNYEQYF.

The V call is TRBV25-1, the J call TRBJ1-6; weak D call: TRBD1 (5 bases). Germline CDR1 is MGHDK and CDR2 is SYGVNS. Trimming left V 4 bases short and J 10 bases short, with 11 bases between. This CDR3 has 13 amino acids. The CDR3 DNA sequence: TGTGCCAGCAGTGTCGGGGGTGTCTCACCCCTCCACTTT. As protein: CASSVGGVSPLHF.

J is TRBJ2-1 and V is TRBV5-1, with 10 bases fitting TRBD2. The CDR3 runs to 15 residues. V trimming: 0 bases; J trimming: 8 bases; junction bases outside the gene matches: 5. The germline V gene has CDR1 SGHRS and CDR2 YFSETQ. CDR3 coding DNA: TGCGCCAGCAGCTTGGAAGCGGGGGGGCACGATGAGCAGTTCTTC. Protein product: CASSLEAGGHDEQFF.

The genes are TRBV5-4 and TRBJ2-5, with a tentative D call TRBD2 (6 bases). The CDR3 is 14 residues long. Trimming took 5 bases from V and 5 from J, leaving 16 bases between them. Germline V gene lookup returns CDR1 SGHNT and CDR2 YYREEE (reference sequence). The DNA of the CDR3 is TGTGCCAGCAGTAACCGCGGGGATATGGAGACCCAGTACTTC. As protein: CASSNRGDMETQYF.

J is TRBJ1-1 and V is TRBV7-9, with a tentative D call TRBD1 (5 bases). The germline gives CDR1 SEHNR, CDR2 FQNEAQ (reference sequence). This CDR3 is 14 amino acids long. The V end lost 2 bases, the J end lost 8 bases, and 15 bases lay between the germline ends. Here the CDR3 reads CASSLNSLTVEAFF. The DNA for the CDR3 is TGTGCCAGCAGCTTAAATTCGTTGACAGTAGAAGCTTTCTTT.

The chain recombines TRBV15 with TRBJ2-7; 8 bases align to TRBD2. V gave up 5 bases and J gave up 1 base; unmatched junction bases: 10. Germline CDR1 is LNHNV and CDR2 is YYDKDF (reference sequence). The CDR3 extends over 16 amino acids. CDR3 coding DNA: TGTGCCACCAGCCCTTCGGGGGGGGTCGGGTCCTACGAGCAGTACTTC. Protein sequence: CATSPSGGVGSYEQYF. Combining the CDR3 with reference TRBV15 and TRBJ2-7 gives the whole variable domain DAMVIQNPRYQVTQFGKPVTLSCSQTLNHNVMYWYQQKSSQAPKLLFHYYDKDFNNEADTPDNFQSRRPNTSFCFLDIRSPGLGDTAMYLCATSPSGGVGSYEQYFGPGTRLTVT.

The chain has TRBV5-1 and TRBJ2-1; 8 bases fit TRBD1. The germline gives CDR1 SGHRS, CDR2 YFSETQ. This CDR3 spans 15 amino acids. The junction had 8 bases not matched to a gene; V was cut back by 0 bases and J by 9 bases. In nucleotides, the CDR3 is TGCGCCAGCAGCTTGGCTGACAGGGGTTGGGGTGAGCAGTTCTTC. The encoded protein is CASSLADRGWGEQFF.

This clone came up a few times. The chain joins TRBV7-3 to TRBJ2-2; no clear D. Between the trimmed V and J ends, which lost 1 base and 5 bases, there was a span of 5 bases. Germline assignment: CDR1 SGHTA and CDR2 FQGTGA. CDR3 size: 13 residues. The CDR3 DNA is TGTGCCAGCAGCTTAATCTTGACCGGGGAGCTGTTTTTT. This encodes CASSLILTGELFF.